The 10 T cell receptor beta chains listed next were all sequenced from one sample in a study of spatial heterogeneity in lung cancer. The time point was: sample taken at primary tumor resection. TCRdb itself ran the 5' RACE reads through MiXCR, one entry per CDR3 protein. The table shows roughly 1,800 distinct CDR3 sequences, with around 15% occurring only once. The sample in question was normal lung tissue next to the tumor, obtained at surgery. The receptor source for this set is a male donor with early-stage non-small cell lung cancer.

Judged by abundance, this clonotype is medium-sized (0.01 to 0.1%). CDR3 amino acids: CASTSSGGDSYEQYF. CDR3 bases: TGTGCCAGCACCTCATCCGGAGGAGACTCCTACGAGCAGTACTTC. V gene TRBV7-2 combines with J gene TRBJ2-7, with D possibly matching TRBD2 (5 bases). This CDR3 is 15 amino acids long. V was trimmed by 7 bases and J by 0 bases, leaving 16 bases between them. Germline lookup yields CDR1 SGHTA and CDR2 FQGNSA.

In its sample, this clonotype ranks as medium-sized (0.01 to 0.1%). V is TRBV12-5 and J is TRBJ2-7, with 12 bases fitting TRBD2. Per germline, CDR1 LGHNT and CDR2 FRNRAP. The CDR3 totals 16 residues. The trim removed 4 bases at V and 5 bases at J, leaving 9 bases unmatched. The CDR3 spells CASGSVLAGGPDEQYF. Written as DNA, the CDR3 is TGTGCTAGTGGTTCCGTTCTAGCGGGAGGGCCGGACGAGCAGTACTTC.

This clonotype was seen only a few times. V and J are TRBV19 and TRBJ1-2; D remains ambiguous. This CDR3 spans 12 amino acids. V was cut by 5 bases and J by 8 bases, with 12 bases left in between. The germline V gene encodes CDR1 LNHDA and CDR2 SQIVND (reference sequence). In nucleotides, the CDR3 is TGTGCCAGTAGTCCGGCCCGAACGGGCTACACCTTC. Its protein is CASSPARTGYTF.

By share of the sample, this clonotype is medium-sized. The rearrangement links TRBV28 to TRBJ2-1; D is uncertain. This CDR3 has 15 amino acids. The germline CDR1 and CDR2 sequences are MDHEN and SYDVKM. V was pared by 7 bases and J by 0 bases, with 13 bases between. The CDR3 protein is CASTTGFSSYNEQFF. CDR3 in DNA: TGTGCCAGCACCACGGGCTTCAGCTCCTACAATGAGCAGTTCTTC. The full variable domain, its missing parts supplied by reference TRBV28 and TRBJ2-1, is DVKVTQSSRYLVKRTGEKVFLECVQDMDHENMFWYRQDPGLGLRLIYFSYDVKMKEKGDIPEGYSVSREKKERFSLILESASTNQTSMYLCASTTGFSSYNEQFFGPGTRLTVL.

By proportion, this clonotype is medium-sized (0.01 to 0.1%). V gene TRBV6-1 combines with J gene TRBJ1-2; 7 bases line up with TRBD1. Germline V gene lookup returns CDR1 MNHNS and CDR2 SASEGT. V lost 5 bases, J lost 2 bases, and 8 bases stayed unmatched. The CDR3 loop spans 15 amino acids. The DNA of the CDR3 is TGTGCCAGCAGTAAGCACAGGGGAACCAACTATGGCTACACCTTC. It is translated as CASSKHRGTNYGYTF.

The chain carries TRBV6-1 and TRBJ2-7; D might be TRBD2 (5 bases). Germline V gives CDR1 MNHNS, CDR2 SASEGT. V dropped 8 bases and J dropped 4 bases, with 15 bases sitting between them. The CDR3 spans 13 residues. This CDR3 is CASGSPVGYEQYF. CDR3 nucleotide sequence: TGTGCCAGCGGGAGCCCGGTTGGATACGAGCAGTACTTC.

The DNA of the CDR3 is TGTGCCAGCAGTCCCCCCGCCGGGACAGGGGGCTTACCCTACGAGCAGTACTTC. Protein product: CASSPPAGTGGLPYEQYF. The chain has TRBV12-3 or TRBV12-4 and TRBJ2-7; 12 nucleotides line up with TRBD1. The CDR3 consists of 18 residues. V gave up 5 bases and J gave up 2 bases; unmatched junction bases: 13.

This clonotype is classed as medium-sized. The chain is built from TRBV29-1 and TRBJ2-3, with TRBD2 identical over 9 bases. CDR1 and CDR2 (germline): SQVTM, ANQGSEA. The length of the CDR3 is 15 residues. V was pared by 4 bases and J by 1 base, with 6 bases of the junction left unmatched. CDR3 protein: CSVVPRTSGTDTQYF. The CDR3 DNA sequence: TGCAGCGTTGTTCCCCGGACTAGCGGCACAGATACGCAGTATTTT.

This clonotype was counted once. This chain links TRBV7-9 with TRBJ2-5, with TRBD1 matching 7 bases. Germline V gene sequence: CDR1 SEHNR, CDR2 FQNEAQ (reference sequence). The CDR3 spans 16 residues. V shed 2 bases, J shed 4 bases, and the junction held 10 bases outside the gene matches. CDR3: CASSLSGQRRGETQYF. The CDR3 DNA follows: TGTGCCAGCAGCTTATCGGGACAGCGAAGGGGAGAGACCCAGTACTTC.

Relative to its sample, this clonotype is medium-sized. The V and J genes are TRBV12-3 or TRBV12-4 and TRBJ2-3, with 11 bases fitting TRBD1. The V gene end was trimmed by 6 bases and the J gene end by 5 bases; junction bases not matched to a gene: 10. CDR3 length: 16 amino acids. The CDR3 here is CASSPGTGGRGDTQYF. CDR3 sequence (DNA): TGTGCCAGCAGCCCAGGGACAGGGGGAAGGGGAGATACGCAGTATTTT.